The TCR beta chain under discussion was sequenced for a study of T-cell memory formation after mild COVID-19. As for the study in general: Clusters of TCRs were largely donor specific.

Trimming took 6 bases from V and 6 from J, leaving 18 bases between them. Per the germline V gene, CDR1 is SNHLY and CDR2 is FYNNEI. This CDR3 comprises 15 residues. The TCR alpha and TCR beta cDNA libraries, bearing sample barcodes and UMIs, were generated by 5'RACE using constant-segment primers. TCRdb independently ran MiXCR on the 5' RACE reads; one entry per CDR3 protein. In the table there are about 270,000 distinct CDR3 sequences, more than 15% of which are singletons. This clonotype was seen a handful of times. This receptor was identified in a man in his late teens or twenties who had mild COVID-19 (a few samples of this study predate the infection). Cell type and time point are not known. This chain joins TRBV2 and TRBJ1-5; D not certain. Input material: PBMCs or a T cell subset sorted from them (not recorded which). CDR3: CASRPHSPEGQPQHF. In DNA, the CDR3 is TGTGCCAGCAGACCCCACTCACCGGAAGGTCAGCCCCAGCATTTT. The whole variable domain, remainder taken from reference TRBV2 and TRBJ1-5, is EPEVTQTPSHQVTQMGQEVILRCVPISNHLYFYWYRQILGQKVEFLVSFYNNEISEKSEIFDDQFSVERPDGSNFTLKIRSTKLEDSAMYFCASRPHSPEGQPQHFGDGTRLSIL.